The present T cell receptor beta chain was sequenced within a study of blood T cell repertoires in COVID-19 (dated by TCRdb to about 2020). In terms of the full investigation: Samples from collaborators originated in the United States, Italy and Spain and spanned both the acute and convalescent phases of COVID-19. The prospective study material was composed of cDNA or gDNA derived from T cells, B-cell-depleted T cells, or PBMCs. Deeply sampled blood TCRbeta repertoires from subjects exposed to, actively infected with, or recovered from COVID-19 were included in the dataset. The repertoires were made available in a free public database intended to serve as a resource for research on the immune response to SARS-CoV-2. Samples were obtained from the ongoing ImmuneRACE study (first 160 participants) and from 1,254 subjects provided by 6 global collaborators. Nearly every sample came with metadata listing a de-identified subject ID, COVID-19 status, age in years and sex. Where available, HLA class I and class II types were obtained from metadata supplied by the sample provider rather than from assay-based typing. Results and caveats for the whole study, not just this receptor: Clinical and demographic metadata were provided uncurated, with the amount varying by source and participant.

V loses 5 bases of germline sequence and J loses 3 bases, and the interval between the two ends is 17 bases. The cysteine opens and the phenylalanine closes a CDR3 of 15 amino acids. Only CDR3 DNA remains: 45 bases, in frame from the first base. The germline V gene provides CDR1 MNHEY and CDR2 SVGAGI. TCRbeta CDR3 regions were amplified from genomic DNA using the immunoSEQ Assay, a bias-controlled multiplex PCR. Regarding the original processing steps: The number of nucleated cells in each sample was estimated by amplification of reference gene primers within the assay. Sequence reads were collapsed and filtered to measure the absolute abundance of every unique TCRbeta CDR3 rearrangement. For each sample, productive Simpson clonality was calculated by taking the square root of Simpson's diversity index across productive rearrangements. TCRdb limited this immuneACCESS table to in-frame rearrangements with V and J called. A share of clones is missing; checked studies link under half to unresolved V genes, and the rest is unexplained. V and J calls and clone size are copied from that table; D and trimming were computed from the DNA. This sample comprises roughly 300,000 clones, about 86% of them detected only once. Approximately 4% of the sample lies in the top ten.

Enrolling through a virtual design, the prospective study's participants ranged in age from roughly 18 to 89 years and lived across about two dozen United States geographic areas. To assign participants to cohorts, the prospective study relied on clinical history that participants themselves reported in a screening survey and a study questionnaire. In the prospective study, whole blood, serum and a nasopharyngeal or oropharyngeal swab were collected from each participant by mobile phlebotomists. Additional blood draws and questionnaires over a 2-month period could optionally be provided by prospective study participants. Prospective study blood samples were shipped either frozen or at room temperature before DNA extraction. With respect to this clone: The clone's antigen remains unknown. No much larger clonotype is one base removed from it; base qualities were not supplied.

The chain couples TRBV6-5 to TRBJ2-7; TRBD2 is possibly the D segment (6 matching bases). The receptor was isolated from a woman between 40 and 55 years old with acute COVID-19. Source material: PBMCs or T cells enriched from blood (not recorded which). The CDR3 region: CASSNLGLIDYEQYF. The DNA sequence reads TGTGCCAGCAGTAACCTGGGACTTATCGACTACGAGCAGTACTTC.